The clone carrying this T cell receptor beta chain was seen a handful of times. Antigen unknown. The authors made TCR beta libraries by quantitative 5'-RACE with molecular barcodes. Using its own MiXCR run on the 5' RACE reads, TCRdb lists one record per CDR3 protein. The sample contains some 40,000 distinct CDR3 sequences, about a tenth of which appear only once. The data were taken from a study of CD8 T cells in ankylosing spondylitis. Findings and caveats of the study: It was reported that disease-linked clones were significantly enriched in matched ankylosing spondylitis synovial fluid.

This clonotype was sampled from a male donor with ankylosing spondylitis or in good health (not recorded which). Sequencing input: blood, either unsorted or a sorted T cell fraction (not recorded which).

DNA of the CDR3: TGTGCCAGCAGTTTAAACATTTATTCACCCCTCCACTTT. Translated, it gives CASSLNIYSPLHF. The V and J genes are TRBV27 and TRBJ1-6; D ambiguous. The CDR3 is made up of 13 amino acids. Trimming removed 2 bases at V and 8 bases at J, with 7 bases between. Germline V CDR1 and CDR2: MNHEY, SMNVEV (reference sequence).